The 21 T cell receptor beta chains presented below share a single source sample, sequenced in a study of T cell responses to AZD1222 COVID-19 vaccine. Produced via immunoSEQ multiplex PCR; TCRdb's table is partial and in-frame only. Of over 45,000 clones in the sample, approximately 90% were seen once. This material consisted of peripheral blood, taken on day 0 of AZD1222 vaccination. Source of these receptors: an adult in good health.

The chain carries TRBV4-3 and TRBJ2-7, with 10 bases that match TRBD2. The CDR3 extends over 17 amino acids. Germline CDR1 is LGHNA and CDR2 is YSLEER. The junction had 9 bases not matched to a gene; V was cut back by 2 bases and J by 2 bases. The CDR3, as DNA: TGCGCCAGCAGCCAAAGGATCGGACTAGCGGCAACCTACGAGCAGTACTTC. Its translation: CASSQRIGLAATYEQYF.

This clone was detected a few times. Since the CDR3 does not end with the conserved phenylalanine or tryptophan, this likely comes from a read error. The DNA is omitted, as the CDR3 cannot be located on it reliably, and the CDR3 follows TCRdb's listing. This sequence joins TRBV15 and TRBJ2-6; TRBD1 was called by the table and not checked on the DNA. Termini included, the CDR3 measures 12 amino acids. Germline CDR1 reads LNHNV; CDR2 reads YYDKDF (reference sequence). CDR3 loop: CATSDNTRCDKV.

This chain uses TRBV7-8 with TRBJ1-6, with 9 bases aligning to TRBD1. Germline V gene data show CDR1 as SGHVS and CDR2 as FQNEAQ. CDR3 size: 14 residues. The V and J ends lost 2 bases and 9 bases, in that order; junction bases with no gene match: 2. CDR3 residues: CASSLSQGASPLHF. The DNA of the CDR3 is TGTGCCAGCAGCTTATCACAGGGGGCTTCACCCCTCCACTTT.

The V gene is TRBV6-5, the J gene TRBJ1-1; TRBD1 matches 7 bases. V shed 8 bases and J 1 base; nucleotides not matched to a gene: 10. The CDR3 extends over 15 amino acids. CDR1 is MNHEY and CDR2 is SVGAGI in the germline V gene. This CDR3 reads CASGQAQSPNTEAFF. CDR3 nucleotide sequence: TGTGCCAGCGGACAGGCGCAGAGCCCGAACACTGAAGCTTTCTTT.

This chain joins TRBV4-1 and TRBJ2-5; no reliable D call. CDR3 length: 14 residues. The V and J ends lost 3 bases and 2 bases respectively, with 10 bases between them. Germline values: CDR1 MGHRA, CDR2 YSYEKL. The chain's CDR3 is CASSQGFRQETQYF. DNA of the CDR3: TGCGCCAGCAGCCAGGGGTTTAGGCAAGAGACCCAGTACTTC.

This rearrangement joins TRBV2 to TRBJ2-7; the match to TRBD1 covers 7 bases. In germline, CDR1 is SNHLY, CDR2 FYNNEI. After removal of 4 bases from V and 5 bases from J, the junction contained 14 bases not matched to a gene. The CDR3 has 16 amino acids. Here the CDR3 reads CASSVDRVSSVDEQYF. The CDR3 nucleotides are TGTGCCAGCAGTGTCGACAGGGTTTCTTCAGTTGACGAGCAGTACTTC.

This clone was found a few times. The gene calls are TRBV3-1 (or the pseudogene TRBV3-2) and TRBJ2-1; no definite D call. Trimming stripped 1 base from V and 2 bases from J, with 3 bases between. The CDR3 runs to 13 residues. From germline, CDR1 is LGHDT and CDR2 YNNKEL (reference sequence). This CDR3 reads CASSQGPYNEQFF. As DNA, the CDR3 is TGTGCCAGCAGCCAAGGTCCCTACAATGAGCAGTTCTTC.

CDR3 region: CASSLSPGEASYEQYF. The DNA of the CDR3 is TGCGCCAGCAGCTTGAGTCCGGGGGAGGCTTCCTACGAGCAGTACTTC. V gene TRBV5-1 combines with J gene TRBJ2-7; tentatively, D is TRBD2 (6 bases). CDR3 size: 16 residues. V gave up 1 base and J gave up 1 base, with 15 bases separating them. Germline CDR1 SGHRS, CDR2 YFSETQ.

CDR3 protein: CASSQPGQGSYEQYF. CDR3 nucleotide sequence: TGTGCCAGCAGTCAACCGGGACAGGGTTCCTACGAGCAGTACTTC. The rearrangement joins TRBV6-6 to TRBJ2-7; 9 nucleotides match TRBD1. The CDR3 totals 15 residues. V lost 5 bases and J lost 1; bases outside the gene matches: 6. The germline V gene has CDR1 MNHNY and CDR2 SVGAGI (reference sequence).

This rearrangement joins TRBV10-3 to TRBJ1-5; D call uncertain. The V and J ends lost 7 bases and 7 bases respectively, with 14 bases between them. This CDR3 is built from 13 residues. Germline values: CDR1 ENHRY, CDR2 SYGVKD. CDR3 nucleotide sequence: TGTGCCATCAATGGGGAAATGTGGCAGCCCCAGCATTTT. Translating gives CAINGEMWQPQHF.

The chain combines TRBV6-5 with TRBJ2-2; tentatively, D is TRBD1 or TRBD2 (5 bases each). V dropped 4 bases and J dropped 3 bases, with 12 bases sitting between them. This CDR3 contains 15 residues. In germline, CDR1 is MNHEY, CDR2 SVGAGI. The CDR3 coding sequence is TGTGCCAGCAGTTTCGGAGGACACTACACCGGGGAGCTGTTTTTT. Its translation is CASSFGGHYTGELFF.

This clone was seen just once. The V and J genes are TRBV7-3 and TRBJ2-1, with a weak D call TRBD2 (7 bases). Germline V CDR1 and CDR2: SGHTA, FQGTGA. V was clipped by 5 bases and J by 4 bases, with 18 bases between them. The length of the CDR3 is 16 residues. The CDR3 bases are TGTGCCAGCAGCCCCCTAGGGGGGGGACCATACAATGAGCAGTTCTTC. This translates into CASSPLGGGPYNEQFF.

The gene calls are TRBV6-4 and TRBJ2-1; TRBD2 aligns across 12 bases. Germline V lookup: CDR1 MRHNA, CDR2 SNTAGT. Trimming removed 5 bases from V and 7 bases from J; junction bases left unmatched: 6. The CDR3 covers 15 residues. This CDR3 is CASSPASGGANEQFF. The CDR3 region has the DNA TGTGCCAGCAGTCCCGCTAGCGGGGGGGCGAATGAGCAGTTCTTC.

As DNA, the CDR3 is TGTGCAAGTCGCGAGTCACCGGGACAGGGACACGGCTACACCTTC. Residues: CASRESPGQGHGYTF. This chain links TRBV12-2 with TRBJ1-2; the table's D call of TRBD1 was not tested on the DNA. TRBV12-2 represents a pseudogene. The CDR3 loop spans 15 amino acids.

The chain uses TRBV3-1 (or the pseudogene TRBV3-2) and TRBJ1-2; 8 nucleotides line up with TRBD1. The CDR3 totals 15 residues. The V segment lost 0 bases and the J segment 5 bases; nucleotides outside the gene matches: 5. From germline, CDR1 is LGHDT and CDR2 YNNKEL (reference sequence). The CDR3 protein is CASSQEAGGEYGYTF. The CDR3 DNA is TGTGCCAGCAGCCAAGAGGCAGGGGGCGAGTATGGCTACACCTTC.

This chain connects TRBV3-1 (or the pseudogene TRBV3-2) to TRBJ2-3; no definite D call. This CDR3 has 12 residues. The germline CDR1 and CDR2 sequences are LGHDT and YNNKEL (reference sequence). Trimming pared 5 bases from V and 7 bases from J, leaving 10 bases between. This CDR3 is CASSLTQNTQYF. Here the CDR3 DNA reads TGTGCCAGCAGCTTGACCCAGAATACGCAGTATTTT.

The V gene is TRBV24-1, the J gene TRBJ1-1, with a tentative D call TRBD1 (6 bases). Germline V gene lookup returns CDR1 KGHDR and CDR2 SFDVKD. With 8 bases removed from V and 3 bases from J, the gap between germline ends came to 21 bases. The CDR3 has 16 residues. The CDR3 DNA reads TGTGCCACCACCGGATCGGGGGCGCCTTGGGACACTGAAGCTTTCTTT. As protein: CATTGSGAPWDTEAFF.

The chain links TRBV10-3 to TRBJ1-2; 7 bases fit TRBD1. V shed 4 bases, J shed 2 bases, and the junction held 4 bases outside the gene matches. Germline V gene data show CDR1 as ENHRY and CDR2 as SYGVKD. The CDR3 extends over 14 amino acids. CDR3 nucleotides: TGTGCCATCAGTGCAGACAGGGACAACTATGGCTACACCTTC. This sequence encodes CAISADRDNYGYTF.

CDR3 region: CATSRTGGPTEKLFF. The CDR3 bases are TGTGCCACCAGCAGGACAGGGGGCCCTACTGAAAAACTGTTTTTT. This chain links TRBV15 with TRBJ1-4, with 10 bases aligning to TRBD1. V gave up 3 bases and J gave up 7 bases; unmatched junction bases: 5. The CDR3 totals 15 residues. The germline gives CDR1 LNHNV, CDR2 YYDKDF (reference sequence).

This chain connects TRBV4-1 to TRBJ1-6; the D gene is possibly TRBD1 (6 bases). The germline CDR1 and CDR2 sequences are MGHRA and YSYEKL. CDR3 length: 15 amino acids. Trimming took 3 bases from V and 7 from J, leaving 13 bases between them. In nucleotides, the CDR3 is TGCGCCAGCAGCCAGCTCAGGGGCCCAAATTCACCCCTCCACTTT. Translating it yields CASSQLRGPNSPLHF.

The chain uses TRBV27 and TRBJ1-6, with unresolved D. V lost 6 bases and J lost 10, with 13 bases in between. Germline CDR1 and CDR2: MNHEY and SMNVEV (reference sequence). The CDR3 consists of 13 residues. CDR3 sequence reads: CASRGPSGSPLHF. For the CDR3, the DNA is TGTGCCAGCAGAGGGCCCTCGGGGTCACCCCTCCACTTT.